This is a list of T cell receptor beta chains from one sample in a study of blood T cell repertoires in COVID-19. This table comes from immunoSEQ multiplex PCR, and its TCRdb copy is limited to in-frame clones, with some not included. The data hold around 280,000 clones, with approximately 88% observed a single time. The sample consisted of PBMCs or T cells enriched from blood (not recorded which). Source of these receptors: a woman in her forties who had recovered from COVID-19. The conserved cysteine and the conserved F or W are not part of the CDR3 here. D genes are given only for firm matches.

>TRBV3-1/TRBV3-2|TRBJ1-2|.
ASSPGPGHYGYT
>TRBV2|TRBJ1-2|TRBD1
ASGQTGVQGYT
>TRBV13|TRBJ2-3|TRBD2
ASSLVASGSTDTQY
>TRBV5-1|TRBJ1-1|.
ASSPEQAGIGEAF
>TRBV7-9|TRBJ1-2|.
ASSLTAASPYGYT
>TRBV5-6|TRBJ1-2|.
ASSLDTVNGYT
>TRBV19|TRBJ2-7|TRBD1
ASSNRDRLSYEQY
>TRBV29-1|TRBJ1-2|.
SVGVTLSRYT
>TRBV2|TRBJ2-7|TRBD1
ASSGTASSYEQY
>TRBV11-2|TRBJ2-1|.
ASSLDRAAGPYNEQF
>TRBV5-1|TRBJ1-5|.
ASSFFSNQPQH
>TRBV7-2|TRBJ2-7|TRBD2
ASSLVTSGYEQY
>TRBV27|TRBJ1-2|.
ASSARQASYGYT
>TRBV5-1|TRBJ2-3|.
ASSSSLRRTDTQY
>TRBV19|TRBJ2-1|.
ASDTRQEGNNEQF
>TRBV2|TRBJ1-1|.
ASSISTANTEAF
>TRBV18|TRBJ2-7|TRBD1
ASSASQGGEQY
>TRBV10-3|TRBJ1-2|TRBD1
AISVDRDGYGYT
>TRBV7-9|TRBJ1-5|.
ASSFRAKGLNNQPQH
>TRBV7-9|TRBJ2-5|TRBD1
ASSLRDRGTQY
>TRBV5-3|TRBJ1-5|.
ARSFRGEKGQPQH
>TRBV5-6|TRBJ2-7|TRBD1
ASSRGTDASYEQY
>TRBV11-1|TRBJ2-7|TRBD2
ASSLIGTSVSYEQC
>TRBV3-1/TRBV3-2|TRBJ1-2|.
ASSQAAGEGYT
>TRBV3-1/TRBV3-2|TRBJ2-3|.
ASSQGGLSTDTQY
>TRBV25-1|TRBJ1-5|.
ASSDPSGPQH
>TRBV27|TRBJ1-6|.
ASGFNDRRDSPLH
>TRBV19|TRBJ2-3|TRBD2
ASSKVRGGLTDTQY
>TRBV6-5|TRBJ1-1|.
ASTTLTATEAF